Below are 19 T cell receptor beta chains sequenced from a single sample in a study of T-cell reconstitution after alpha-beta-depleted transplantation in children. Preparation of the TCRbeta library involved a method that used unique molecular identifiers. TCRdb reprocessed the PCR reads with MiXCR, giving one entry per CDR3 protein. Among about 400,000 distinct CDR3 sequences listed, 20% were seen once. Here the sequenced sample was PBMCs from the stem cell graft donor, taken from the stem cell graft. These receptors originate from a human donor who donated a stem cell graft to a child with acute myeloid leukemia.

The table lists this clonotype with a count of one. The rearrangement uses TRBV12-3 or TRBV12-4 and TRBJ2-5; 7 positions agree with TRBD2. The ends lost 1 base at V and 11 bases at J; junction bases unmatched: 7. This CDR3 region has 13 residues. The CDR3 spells CASSLEAGVSQYF. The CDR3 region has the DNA TGTGCCAGCAGTTTAGAGGCGGGAGTTTCACAGTACTTC.

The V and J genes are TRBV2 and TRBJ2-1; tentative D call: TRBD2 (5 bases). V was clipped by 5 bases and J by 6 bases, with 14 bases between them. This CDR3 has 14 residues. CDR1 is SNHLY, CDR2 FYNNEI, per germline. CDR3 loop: CASSTSSRSNEQFF. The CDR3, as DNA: TGTGCCAGCAGTACTAGTTCCCGGTCCAATGAGCAGTTCTTC.

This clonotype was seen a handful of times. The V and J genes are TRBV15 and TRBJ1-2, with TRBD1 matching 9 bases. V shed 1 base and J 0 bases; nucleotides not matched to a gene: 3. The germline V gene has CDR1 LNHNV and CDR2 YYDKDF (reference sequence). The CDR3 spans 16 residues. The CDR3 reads CATSRGGTGSNYGYTF. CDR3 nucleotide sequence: TGTGCCACCAGCAGAGGTGGGACAGGGTCTAACTATGGCTACACCTTC.

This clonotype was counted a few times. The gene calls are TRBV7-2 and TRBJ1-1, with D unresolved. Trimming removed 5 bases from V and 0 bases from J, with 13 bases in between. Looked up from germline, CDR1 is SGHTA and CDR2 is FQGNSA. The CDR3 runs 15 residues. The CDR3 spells CASSPTRQVNTEAFF. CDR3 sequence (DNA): TGTGCCAGCAGCCCTACACGGCAGGTGAACACTGAAGCTTTCTTT. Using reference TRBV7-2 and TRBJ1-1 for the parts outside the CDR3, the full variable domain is GAGVSQSPSNKVTEKGKDVELRCDPISGHTALYWYRQSLGQGLEFLIYFQGNSAPDKSGLPSDRFSAERTGGSVSTLTIQRTQQEDSAVYLCASSPTRQVNTEAFFGQGTRLTVV.

The CDR3 DNA reads as TGTGCCAGCAGTCCCCGTAGAGCTAGCGGGAGGCCTAATGAGCAGTTCTTC. It yields the protein CASSPRRASGRPNEQFF. The chain couples TRBV12-3 or TRBV12-4 to TRBJ2-1; 11 positions match TRBD2. The ends lost 5 bases at V and 7 bases at J; junction bases unmatched: 13. The CDR3 runs to 17 residues.

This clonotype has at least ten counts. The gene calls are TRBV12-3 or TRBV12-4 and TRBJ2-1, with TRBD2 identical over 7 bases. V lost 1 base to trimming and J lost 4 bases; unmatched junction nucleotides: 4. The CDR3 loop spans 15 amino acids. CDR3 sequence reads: CASSLGAGAYNEQFF. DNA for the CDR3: TGTGCCAGCAGTTTAGGCGCGGGAGCATACAATGAGCAGTTCTTC.

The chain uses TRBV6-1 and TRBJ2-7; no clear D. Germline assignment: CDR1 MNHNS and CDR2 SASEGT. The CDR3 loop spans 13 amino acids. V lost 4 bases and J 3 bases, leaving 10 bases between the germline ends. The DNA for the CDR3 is TGTGCCAGCAGTGCAGCTACCGTCTACGAGCAGTACTTC. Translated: CASSAATVYEQYF.

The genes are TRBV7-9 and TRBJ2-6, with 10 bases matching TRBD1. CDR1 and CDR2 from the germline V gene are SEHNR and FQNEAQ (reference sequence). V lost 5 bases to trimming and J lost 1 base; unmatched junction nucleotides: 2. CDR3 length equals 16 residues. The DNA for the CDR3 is TGTGCCAGCAGCCGACAGGGGGCGTCTGGGGCCAACGTCCTGACTTTC. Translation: CASSRQGASGANVLTF.

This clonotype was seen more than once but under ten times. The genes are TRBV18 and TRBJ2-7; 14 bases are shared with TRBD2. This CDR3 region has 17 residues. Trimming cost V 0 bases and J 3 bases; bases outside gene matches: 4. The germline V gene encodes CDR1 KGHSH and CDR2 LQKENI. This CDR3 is CASSPPGLAGGNYEQYF. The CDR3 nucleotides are TGTGCCAGCTCACCACCTGGACTAGCGGGAGGTAACTACGAGCAGTACTTC.

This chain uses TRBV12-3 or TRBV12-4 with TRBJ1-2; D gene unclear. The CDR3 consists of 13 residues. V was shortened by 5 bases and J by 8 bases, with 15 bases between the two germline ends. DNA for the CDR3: TGTGCCAGCAGTACGGGAACCTCGGGGGGCTACACCTTC. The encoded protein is CASSTGTSGGYTF.

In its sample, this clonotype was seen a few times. The CDR3 loop reads CASSEGGASEETQYF. As DNA, the CDR3 is TGTGCCAGCAGTGAAGGGGGGGCAAGCGAAGAGACCCAGTACTTC. This chain joins TRBV25-1 and TRBJ2-5, with a weak D call TRBD2 (7 bases). The CDR3 totals 15 residues. Per the germline V gene, CDR1 is MGHDK and CDR2 is SYGVNS. Trimming pared 2 bases from V and 3 bases from J, leaving 13 bases between.

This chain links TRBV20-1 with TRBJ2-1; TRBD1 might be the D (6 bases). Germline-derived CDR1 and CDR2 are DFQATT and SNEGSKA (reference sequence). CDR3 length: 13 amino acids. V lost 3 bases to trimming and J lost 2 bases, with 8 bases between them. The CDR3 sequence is CSASEGAYNEQFF. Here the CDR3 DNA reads TGCAGTGCTAGTGAGGGGGCCTACAATGAGCAGTTCTTC.

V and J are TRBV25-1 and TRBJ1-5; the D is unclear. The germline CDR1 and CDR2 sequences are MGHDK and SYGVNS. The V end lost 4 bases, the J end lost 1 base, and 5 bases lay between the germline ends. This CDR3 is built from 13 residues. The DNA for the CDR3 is TGTGCCAGCAGTGGAGAGAGCAATCAGCCCCAGCATTTT. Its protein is CASSGESNQPQHF.

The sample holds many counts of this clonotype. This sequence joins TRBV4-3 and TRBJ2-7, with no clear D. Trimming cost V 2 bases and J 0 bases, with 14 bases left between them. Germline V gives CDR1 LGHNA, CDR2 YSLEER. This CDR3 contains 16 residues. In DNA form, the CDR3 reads TGCGCCAGCAGCCAATACTTGGACCTTAGCTCCTACGAGCAGTACTTC. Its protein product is CASSQYLDLSSYEQYF.

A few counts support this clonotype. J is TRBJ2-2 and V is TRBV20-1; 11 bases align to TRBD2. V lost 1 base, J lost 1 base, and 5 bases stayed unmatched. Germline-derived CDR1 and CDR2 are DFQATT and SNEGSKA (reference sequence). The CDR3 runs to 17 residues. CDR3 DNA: TGCAGTGCTAGAGGCCCTAGCGGGAGGATGAACACCGGGGAGCTGTTTTTT. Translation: CSARGPSGRMNTGELFF.

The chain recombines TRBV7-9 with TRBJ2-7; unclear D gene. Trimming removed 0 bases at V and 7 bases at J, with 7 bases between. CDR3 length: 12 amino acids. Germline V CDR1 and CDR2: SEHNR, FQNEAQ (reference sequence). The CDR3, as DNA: TGTGCCAGCAGCTTAGCTAACGGGGAGCAGTACTTC. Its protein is CASSLANGEQYF.

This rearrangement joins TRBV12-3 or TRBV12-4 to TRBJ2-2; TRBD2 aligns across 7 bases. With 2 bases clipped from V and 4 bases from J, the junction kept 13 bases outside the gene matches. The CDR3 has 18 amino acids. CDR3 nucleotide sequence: TGTGCCAGCAGTTTAAGGGCTAGCGGAGACCGGAGCACCGGGGAGCTGTTTTTT. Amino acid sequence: CASSLRASGDRSTGELFF.

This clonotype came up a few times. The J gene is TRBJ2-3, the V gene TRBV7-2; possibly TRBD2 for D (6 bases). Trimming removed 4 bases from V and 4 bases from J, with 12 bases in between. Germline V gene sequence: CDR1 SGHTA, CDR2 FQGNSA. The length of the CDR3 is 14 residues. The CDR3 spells CASSWGTAPDTQYF. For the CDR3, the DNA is TGTGCCAGCAGCTGGGGGACTGCTCCAGATACGCAGTATTTT.

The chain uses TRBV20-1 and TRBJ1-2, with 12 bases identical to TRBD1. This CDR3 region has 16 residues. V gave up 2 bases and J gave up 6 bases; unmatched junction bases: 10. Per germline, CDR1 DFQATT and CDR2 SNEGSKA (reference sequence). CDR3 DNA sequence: TGCAGTGCTAGAACGCCCCAGGGGACAGGGGGCAATGGCTACACCTTC. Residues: CSARTPQGTGGNGYTF.